This TCR beta chain was sequenced for a study of response to subunit inactivated influenza vaccine. Study observations and caveats: Each seasonal influenza vaccination, the authors suggested, recruits few new T cells.

The table lists this clonotype with a few counts. Antigen specificity is unknown. Germline CDR1 DFQATT, CDR2 SNEGSKA (reference sequence). With V trimmed by 6 bases and J by 3 bases, 6 bases remained unmatched. This CDR3 contains 13 residues. TCRdb itself ran the RT-PCR reads through MiXCR, one entry per CDR3 protein. The sample records under 500,000 distinct CDR3 sequences, over 9.5% being singletons. The sample consisted of PBMCs from blood, taken roughly 47 days after vaccination. This chain links TRBV20-1 with TRBJ1-1, with 8 bases identical to TRBD1. The receptor was isolated from a man aged 50 to 59 who received an inactivated influenza vaccine. For the CDR3, the DNA is TGCAGTGCACGACAGGGGCGCGACACTGAAGCTTTCTTT. It translates to CSARQGRDTEAFF.